Described below is a single T cell receptor (beta chain) sequence and its context. What it binds is not known. These data are taken from a study of cytomegalovirus exposure and HLA in healthy donors. CDR1 is MNHEY, CDR2 SVGAGI, per germline. This CDR3 is 10 amino acids long. Trimming pared 8 bases from V and 5 bases from J, leaving 6 bases between. Overall study findings and caveats: Clonal expansion was found to be greater in HLA-associated TCR beta chains than in equally common others in a later analysis. Both high specificity and high sensitivity reportedly marked the classifier's diagnosis of cytomegalovirus status.

PCR primers comprised 60 Vbeta and 13 Jbeta primers. Generated by immunoSEQ multiplex PCR, the TCRdb table keeps only in-frame clones and is missing some. The sample holds some 160,000 clones, around 81% seen once. The sequence was obtained from a man between 40 and 49 years old in good health and CMV-seronegative. The chain recombines TRBV6-5 with TRBJ1-1; weak D call: TRBD1 (6 bases). The sequenced sample was PBMCs. The CDR3 coding sequence is TGTGCCAGCGGACAGACTGAAGCTTTCTTT. This encodes CASGQTEAFF.